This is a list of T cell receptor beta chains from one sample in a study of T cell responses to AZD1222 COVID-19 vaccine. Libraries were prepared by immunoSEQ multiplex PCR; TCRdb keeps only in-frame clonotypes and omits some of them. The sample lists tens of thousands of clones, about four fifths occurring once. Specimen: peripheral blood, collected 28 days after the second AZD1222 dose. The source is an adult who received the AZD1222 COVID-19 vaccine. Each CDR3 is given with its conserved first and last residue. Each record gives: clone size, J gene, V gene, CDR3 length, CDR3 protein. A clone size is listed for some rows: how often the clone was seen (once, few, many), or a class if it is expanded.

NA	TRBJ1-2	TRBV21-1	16	CASSDILGSGNYGYTF
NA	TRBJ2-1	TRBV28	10	CASGRGEQFF
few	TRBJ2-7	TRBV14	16	CASSLTLQHTPYEQYF
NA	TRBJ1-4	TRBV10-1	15	CASSPRDRGNEKLFF
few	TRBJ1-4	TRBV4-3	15	CASSQVWVSNEKLFF
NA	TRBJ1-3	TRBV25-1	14	CASGLGHSGNTIYF
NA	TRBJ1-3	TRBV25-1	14	CASRESGTGNTIYF
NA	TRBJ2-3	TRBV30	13	CAWSKTGTDTQYF
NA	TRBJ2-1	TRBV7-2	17	CASSIEIAGGLYNEQFF
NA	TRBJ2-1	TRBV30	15	CAWDLSVTSGSPRFF
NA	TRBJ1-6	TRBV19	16	CASSMGTRGIGSPLHF
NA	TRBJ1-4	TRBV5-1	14	CASSWGTADEKLFF
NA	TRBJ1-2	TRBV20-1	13	CSASQPALYGYTF
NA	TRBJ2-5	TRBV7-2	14	CASSKRTGAETQYF
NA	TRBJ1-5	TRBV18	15	CASSEGQGVNQPQHF
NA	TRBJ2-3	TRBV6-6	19	CASSPSILAGEHSTDTQYF
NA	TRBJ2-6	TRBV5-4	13	CASREFGANVLTF
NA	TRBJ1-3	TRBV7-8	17	CASSLGRQLISGNTIYF
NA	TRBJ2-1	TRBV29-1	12	CSLRLQYNEQFF
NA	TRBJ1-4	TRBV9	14	CASSEGTTNEKLFF
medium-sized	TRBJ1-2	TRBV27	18	CASSSSRTGGVPFYGYTF
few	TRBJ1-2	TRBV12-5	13	CASGLAHNYGYTF
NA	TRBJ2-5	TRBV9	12	CASGTEGETQYF
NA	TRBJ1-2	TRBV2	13	CASTSRDRYGYTF
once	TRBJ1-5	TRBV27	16	CASSPRTGGSNQPQHF
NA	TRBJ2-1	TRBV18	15	CASSPTFGAPNEQFF
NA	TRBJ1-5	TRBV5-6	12	CASSSSDQPQHF
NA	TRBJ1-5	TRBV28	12	CASDILNQPQHF
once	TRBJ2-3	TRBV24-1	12	CATSQLTDTQYF
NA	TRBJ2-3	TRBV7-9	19	CASTKGQGRLAHSTDTQYF
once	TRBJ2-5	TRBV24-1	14	CATSDRRVQETQYF
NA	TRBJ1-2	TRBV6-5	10	CATKHYGYTF
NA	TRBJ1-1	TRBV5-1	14	CASSLASSSPEAFF
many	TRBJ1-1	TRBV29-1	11	CSAIPNTEAFF
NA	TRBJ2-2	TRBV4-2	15	CASSQALLYTGELFF
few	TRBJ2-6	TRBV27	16	CASSPGRAPGANVLTF
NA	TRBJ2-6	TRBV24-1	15	CATSDSTTGANVLTF
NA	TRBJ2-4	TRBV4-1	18	CASSQELAGGRSKNIQYF
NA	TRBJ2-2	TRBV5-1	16	CASSKEGHVRTGELFF
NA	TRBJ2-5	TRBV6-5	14	CASSRPRGGETQYF
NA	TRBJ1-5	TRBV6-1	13	CASSEAGTVSQHF
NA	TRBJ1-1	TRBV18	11	CASSPNTEAFF
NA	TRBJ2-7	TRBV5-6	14	CASSPGQRPFEQYF
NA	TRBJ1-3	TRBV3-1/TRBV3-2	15	CASSRGTGYGNTIYF
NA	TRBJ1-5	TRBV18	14	CASSTTGVDQPQHF
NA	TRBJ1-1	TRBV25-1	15	CASNVGGTMNTEAFF
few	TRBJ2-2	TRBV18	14	CASSPDKNTGELFF
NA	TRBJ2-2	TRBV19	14	CASRVAGTTGELFF
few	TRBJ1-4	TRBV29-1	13	CSAGTGSNEKLFF
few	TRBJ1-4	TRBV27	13	CASSSREVSQLFF
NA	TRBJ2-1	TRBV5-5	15	CASSLERGPLREQFF
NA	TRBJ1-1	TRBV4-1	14	CASSQGTLNTEAFF
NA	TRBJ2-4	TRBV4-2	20	CASSQGLAGGRTLAKNIQYF
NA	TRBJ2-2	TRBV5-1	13	CASSWGVTGELFF
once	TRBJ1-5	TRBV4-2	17	CASSQEDSRVSNQPQHF